A single sample gave rise to the 17 T cell receptor beta chains below, sequenced in a study of CD8+ T cells in alopecia areata (dated by TCRdb to 2016 to 2019). Libraries were made using the immunoSEQ multiplex PCR assay. For TCR sequencing, RNA was extracted from every sample and reverse transcribed into cDNA to serve as template. The table was pulled from immuneACCESS by TCRdb, which kept in-frame rearrangements only. Such tables lose some clones; where checked, under half of the loss comes from unresolved V genes, and the rest has no known cause. Recorded for this sample are some 200,000 clones; 55% to 70% of them occurred a single time. The top ten clonotypes cover 5.5% of the sample. Taken with the paper, the label for time point translates to: about 5 months on oral tofacitinib. In light of the paper, this sample's treatment or condition label describes: oral pan-JAK inhibitor, 5-10 mg twice daily.

The sample here was CD4+ T cells sorted from blood, taken at week 24, from a patient treated with tofacitinib. These receptors were collected from a human donor with alopecia areata.

V gene TRBV9 combines with J gene TRBJ2-3; D is unclear. V lost 5 bases and J 1 base, leaving 8 bases between the germline ends. This CDR3 is built from 13 residues. CDR1 and CDR2 (germline): SGDLS, YYNGEE. This chain's CDR3 is CASSLAGTDTQYF. CDR3 bases: TGTGCCAGCAGTTTGGCAGGCACAGATACGCAGTATTTT.

The chain has TRBV5-6 and TRBJ2-5; maybe TRBD1 (6 bases). Germline CDR1 is SGHDT and CDR2 is YYEEEE. V was shortened by 4 bases and J by 5 bases, with 12 bases between the two germline ends. The CDR3 contains 13 residues. In DNA, the CDR3 is TGTGCCAGCAGCGTTATGGGGGCGGAGACCCAGTACTTC. It yields the protein CASSVMGAETQYF.

This sequence joins TRBV6-1 and TRBJ2-5; D may be TRBD2 (5 bases). In germline, CDR1 is MNHNS, CDR2 SASEGT. Trimming removed 0 bases from V and 2 bases from J, with 13 bases in between. The CDR3 length is 16 residues. CDR3 nucleotides: TGTGCCAGCAGTGAAGCGAGGGTATTAGGGCAAGAGACCCAGTACTTC. It translates to CASSEARVLGQETQYF.

The rearrangement joins TRBV7-2 to TRBJ1-3; D not certain. This CDR3 is built from 13 residues. Deletions cut 1 base from V and 4 bases from J, with 5 bases between. The germline V gene has CDR1 SGHTA and CDR2 FQGNSA. The CDR3 loop reads CASSLEQGNTIYF. The CDR3 nucleotides read TGTGCCAGCAGCTTAGAACAGGGAAACACCATATATTTT.

V gene TRBV5-1 combines with J gene TRBJ1-1; D is ambiguous. Germline assignment: CDR1 SGHRS and CDR2 YFSETQ. The CDR3 spans 12 residues. V lost 0 bases and J lost 8, with 8 bases in between. The CDR3 loop is CASSLVGGEAFF. CDR3 nucleotides: TGCGCCAGCAGCTTGGTAGGAGGGGAAGCTTTCTTT.

This chain joins TRBV27 and TRBJ1-4, with D unresolved. Germline V CDR1 and CDR2: MNHEY, SMNVEV (reference sequence). The CDR3 is made up of 15 amino acids. Trimming removed 6 bases from V and 7 bases from J, with 18 bases in between. In DNA, the CDR3 is TGTGCCAGCAGACAACTACGGGGTAAAGGTGAAAAACTGTTTTTT. Translation gives CASRQLRGKGEKLFF.

The chain carries TRBV4-2 and TRBJ1-6; D call uncertain. Trimming pared 4 bases from V and 5 bases from J, leaving 12 bases between. CDR1 is LGHNA, CDR2 YNFKEQ, per germline. The CDR3 covers 15 residues. This chain's CDR3 is CASSPTGDNNSPLHF. Written as DNA, the CDR3 is TGTGCCAGCAGCCCGACCGGAGACAATAATTCACCCCTCCACTTT.

The CDR3 nucleotides read TGTGCCACCAGGCGACCTCACCGGTTGGTCGAGACCCAGTACTTC. It codes for CATRRPHRLVETQYF. The chain is built from TRBV15 and TRBJ2-5; D remains unclear. CDR3 length: 15 residues. Trimming cost V 6 bases and J 5 bases, with 19 bases left between them. Germline V gives CDR1 LNHNV, CDR2 YYDKDF (reference sequence).

The chain employs TRBV25-1 and TRBJ2-3; D perhaps matches TRBD2 (6 bases). The germline V and J ends were trimmed by 8 bases and 2 bases, with 14 bases remaining between them. The germline V gene encodes CDR1 MGHDK and CDR2 SYGVNS. There are 14 residues in the CDR3. DNA of the CDR3: TGTGCCAGCGACGGGGGACTCGACACAGATACGCAGTATTTT. Translation: CASDGGLDTDTQYF.

V and J are TRBV18 and TRBJ2-4; D is perhaps TRBD2 (6 bases). The CDR3 is made up of 13 amino acids. V was shortened by 10 bases and J by 5 bases, with 15 bases between the two germline ends. Germline CDR1 and CDR2: KGHSH and LQKENI. CDR3 nucleotide sequence: TGTGCCACCAGACTAGGTCCCGAAAACATTCAGTACTTC. This translates into CATRLGPENIQYF. The full variable domain, with the rest looked up from reference TRBV18 and TRBJ2-4, is NAGVMQNPRHLVRRRGQEARLRCSPMKGHSHVYWYRQLPEEGLKFMVYLQKENIIDESGMPKERFSAEFPKEGPSILRIQQVVRGDSAAYFCATRLGPENIQYFGAGTRLSVL.

V is TRBV5-1 and J is TRBJ2-3, with D possibly being TRBD1 or TRBD2 (5 bases each). The CDR3 is 13 residues long. The germline gives CDR1 SGHRS, CDR2 YFSETQ. V was clipped by 4 bases and J by 8 bases, with 14 bases between them. This CDR3 reads CASSPVGDGTQYF. DNA of the CDR3: TGCGCCAGCAGCCCAGTGGGGGATGGTACGCAGTATTTT.

V usage is TRBV2 and J usage is TRBJ2-6, with D perhaps TRBD2 (6 bases). CDR3 size: 16 residues. Germline V lookup: CDR1 SNHLY, CDR2 FYNNEI. Deletions cut 6 bases from V and 0 bases from J, with 12 bases between. The chain's CDR3 is CASRGDSGSGANVLTF. CDR3 in DNA: TGTGCCAGCAGGGGGGATAGCGGCTCTGGGGCCAACGTCCTGACTTTC.

This clone has just a few counts. The chain is built from TRBV23-1 and TRBJ2-2; 10 bases map to TRBD2. TRBV23-1 is an ORF, and what it does is uncertain. The CDR3 sequence is 18 residues long. V was clipped by 2 bases and J by 3 bases; unmatched bases: 9. CDR3 loop: CASSQLLSGLADTGELFF. CDR3 nucleotides: TGCGCCAGCAGTCAACTATTGAGTGGACTAGCGGACACCGGGGAGCTGTTTTTT.

The V and J genes are TRBV9 and TRBJ2-1; the D gene is possibly TRBD1 (6 bases). The CDR3 contains 13 residues. CDR1 is SGDLS and CDR2 is YYNGEE in the germline V gene. The V end was cut by 3 bases, the J end by 8 bases, with 12 bases between. The CDR3 nucleotides are TGTGCCAGCAGCGAAGGGACAAGGGATGAGCAGTTCTTC. It encodes CASSEGTRDEQFF.

This chain uses TRBV7-9 with TRBJ2-2; D unclear. The V gene's germline CDR1 is SEHNR and CDR2 FQNEAQ (reference sequence). The CDR3 extends over 13 amino acids. V lost 3 bases, J lost 7 bases, and 9 bases lay in between. The DNA of the CDR3 is TGTGCCAGCAGCTTTTCATCCGGCGGGGAGCTGTTTTTT. This translates into CASSFSSGGELFF. The full variable domain, rest sourced from reference TRBV7-9 and TRBJ2-2, is DTGVSQNPRHKITKRGQNVTFRCDPISEHNRLYWYRQTLGQGPEFLTYFQNEAQLEKSRLLSDRFSAERPKGSFSTLEIQRTEQGDSAMYLCASSFSSGGELFFGEGSRLTVL.

This rearrangement joins TRBV10-3 to TRBJ2-5, with D tentatively TRBD2 (5 bases). V lost 8 bases, J lost 5 bases, and 15 bases lay in between. Germline V gene lookup returns CDR1 ENHRY and CDR2 SYGVKD. The CDR3 sequence is 13 residues long. The DNA for the CDR3 is TGTGCCATCGGCTACCGGGATGCGGAGACCCAGTACTTC. This gives the protein CAIGYRDAETQYF.

The chain employs TRBV9 and TRBJ2-3; 7 nucleotides line up with TRBD1. The CDR3 totals 15 residues. CDR1 is SGDLS and CDR2 is YYNGEE in the germline V gene. Unmatched junction bases numbered 7, after V lost 0 bases and J lost 6 bases. The CDR3 sequence: CASSVGDRTRDTQYF. In DNA form, the CDR3 reads TGTGCCAGCAGCGTAGGGGACAGAACAAGGGATACGCAGTATTTT.